The present entry profiles one T cell receptor (beta chain) with its context. No antigen is known for it. Trimming cost V 3 bases and J 5 bases; bases outside gene matches: 7. The length of the CDR3 is 17 residues. Germline V gene data show CDR1 as SEHNR and CDR2 as FQNEAQ (reference sequence). The study used a library that attached unique molecular identifiers to individual cDNA molecules. In TCRdb, the RACE reads were re-called with MiXCR into one record per CDR3 protein. The sample has 62,000 or so distinct CDR3 sequences, 11% seen once. The data belong to a study of human T cells and chemical hapten exposure. Turning to the study itself: Sensitization was performed using 2% DPC on a roughly 2 cm by roughly 2 cm upper inner arm skin site. Study-wide results and caveats: No shift was seen in TCRs above 1 in 1000 frequency with DPC sensitization. Healthy individuals' immune responses may differ from those of donors, who had alopecia.

Time point: patch test 3, about 24 weeks after DPC sensitization. As for treatment: therapeutic diphenylcyclopropenone sensitization with weekly scalp DPC. Sample: whole blood, taken in connection with sensitization to the hapten diphenylcyclopropenone (DPC). The receptor was isolated from a young woman with alopecia areata. Some clones in this sample may be carry-over from other donors' samples. The chain couples TRBV7-9 to TRBJ2-3; 14 nucleotides line up with TRBD2. DNA for the CDR3: TGTGCCAGCAGCTTCGTACCTGGACTAGCGGGAGGAGATACGCAGTATTTT. Its protein is CASSFVPGLAGGDTQYF. Full variable domain (missing parts from reference TRBV7-9 and TRBJ2-3): DTGVSQNPRHKITKRGQNVTFRCDPISEHNRLYWYRQTLGQGPEFLTYFQNEAQLEKSRLLSDRFSAERPKGSFSTLEIQRTEQGDSAMYLCASSFVPGLAGGDTQYFGPGTRLTVL.